The clone carrying this T cell receptor (beta chain) was counted only a few times. CDR1 and CDR2 (germline): SGHAT, FQNNGV. CDR3 size: 15 residues. The germline V and J ends were trimmed by 0 bases and 8 bases, with 14 bases remaining between them. These data are taken from a study of human T cells and chemical hapten exposure. TCRdb re-called the RACE reads with MiXCR, one entry per CDR3 protein. There are about 83,000 distinct CDR3 sequences in the sample; about 7.5% occur only once, and roughly 1.5% lies in the top ten. The time point is: patch test 1, 2 weeks after DPC sensitization. As for treatment: therapeutic diphenylcyclopropenone sensitization with weekly scalp DPC.

The specimen comprised whole blood, sampled in connection with sensitization to the hapten diphenylcyclopropenone (DPC). This sequence was found in a woman under 40 with alopecia areata. Some clones in this sample may be carry-over from other donors' samples. The J gene is TRBJ2-1, the V gene TRBV11-2; D perhaps matches TRBD2 (7 bases). The chain's CDR3 is CASSLDQGTIYEQFF. The CDR3 coding sequence is TGTGCCAGCAGCTTAGATCAGGGGACTATCTATGAGCAGTTCTTC.